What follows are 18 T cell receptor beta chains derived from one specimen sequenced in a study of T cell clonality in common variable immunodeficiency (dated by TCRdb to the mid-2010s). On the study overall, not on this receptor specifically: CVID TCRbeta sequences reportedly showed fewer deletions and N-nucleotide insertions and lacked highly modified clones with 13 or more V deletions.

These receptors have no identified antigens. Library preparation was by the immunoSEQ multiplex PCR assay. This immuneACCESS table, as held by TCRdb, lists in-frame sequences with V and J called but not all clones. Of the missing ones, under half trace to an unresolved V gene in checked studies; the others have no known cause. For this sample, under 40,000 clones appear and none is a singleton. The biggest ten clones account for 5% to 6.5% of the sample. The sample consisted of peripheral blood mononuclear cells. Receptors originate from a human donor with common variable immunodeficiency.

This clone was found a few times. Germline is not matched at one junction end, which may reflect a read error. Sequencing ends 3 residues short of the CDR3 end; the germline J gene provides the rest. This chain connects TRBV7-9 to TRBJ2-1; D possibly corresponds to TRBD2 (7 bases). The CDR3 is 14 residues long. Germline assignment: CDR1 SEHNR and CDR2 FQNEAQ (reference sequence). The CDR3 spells CPSSLGGAVNEQFF. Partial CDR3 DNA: TGTCCCAGCAGCTTGGGGGGGGCGGTGAATGAG.

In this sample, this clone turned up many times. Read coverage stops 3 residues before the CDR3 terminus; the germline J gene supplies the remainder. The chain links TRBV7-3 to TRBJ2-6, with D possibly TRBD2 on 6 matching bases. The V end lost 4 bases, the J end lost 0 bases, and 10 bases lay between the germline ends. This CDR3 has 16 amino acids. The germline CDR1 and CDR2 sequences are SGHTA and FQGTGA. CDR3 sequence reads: CASSSGGVSGANVLTF. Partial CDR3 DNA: TGTGCCAGCAGCTCAGGCGGGGTCTCTGGGGCCAACGTC.

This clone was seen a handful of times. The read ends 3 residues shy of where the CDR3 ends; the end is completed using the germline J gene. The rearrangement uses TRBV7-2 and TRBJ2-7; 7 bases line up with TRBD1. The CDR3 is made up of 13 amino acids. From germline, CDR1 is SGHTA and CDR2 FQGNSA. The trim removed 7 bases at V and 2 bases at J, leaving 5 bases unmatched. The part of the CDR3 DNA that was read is TGTGCCAGCACCGCCGGGACAGCCTACGAG. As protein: CASTAGTAYE. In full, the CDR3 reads CASTAGTAYEQYF.

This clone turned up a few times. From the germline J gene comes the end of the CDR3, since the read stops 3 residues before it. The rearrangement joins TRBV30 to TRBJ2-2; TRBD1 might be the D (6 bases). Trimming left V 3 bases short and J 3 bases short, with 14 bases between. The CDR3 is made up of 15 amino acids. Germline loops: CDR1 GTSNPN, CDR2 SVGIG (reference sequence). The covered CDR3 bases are TGTGCCTGGAGAGTCATGACAGGATACACCGGGGAG. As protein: CAWRVMTGYTGE. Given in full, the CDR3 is CAWRVMTGYTGELFF.

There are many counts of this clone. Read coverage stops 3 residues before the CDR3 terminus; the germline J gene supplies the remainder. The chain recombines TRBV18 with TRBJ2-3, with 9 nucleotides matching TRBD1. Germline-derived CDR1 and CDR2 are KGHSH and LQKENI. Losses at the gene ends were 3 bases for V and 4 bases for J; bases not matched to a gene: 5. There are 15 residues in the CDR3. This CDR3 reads CASSPQQGAADTQYF. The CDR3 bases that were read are TGTGCCAGCTCACCGCAACAGGGGGCCGCAGATACG.

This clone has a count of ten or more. The CDR3 spells CASRQGPYEQYF. Incomplete CDR3 DNA: TGTGCCAGCAGGCAGGGGCCCTACGAG. The chain is built from TRBV2 and TRBJ2-7; maybe TRBD1 (6 bases). Sequencing ends 3 residues short of the CDR3 end; the germline J gene provides the rest. CDR3 length: 12 residues. CDR1 and CDR2 (germline): SNHLY, FYNNEI. V was trimmed by 6 bases and J by 2 bases, leaving 8 bases between them.

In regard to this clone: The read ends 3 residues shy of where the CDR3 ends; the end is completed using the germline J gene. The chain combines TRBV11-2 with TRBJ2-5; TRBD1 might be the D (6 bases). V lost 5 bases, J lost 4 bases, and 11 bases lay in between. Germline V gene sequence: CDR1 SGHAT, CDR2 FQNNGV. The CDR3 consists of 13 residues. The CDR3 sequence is CASSMGHGETQYF. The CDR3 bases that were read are TGTGCCAGCAGCATGGGACACGGAGAGACC.

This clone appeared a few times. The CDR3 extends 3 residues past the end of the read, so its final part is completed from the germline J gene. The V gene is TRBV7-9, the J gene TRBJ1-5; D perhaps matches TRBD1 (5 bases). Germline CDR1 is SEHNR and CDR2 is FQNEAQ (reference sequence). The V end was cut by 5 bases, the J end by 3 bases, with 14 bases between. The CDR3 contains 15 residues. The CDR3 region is CASSEAQGNNQPQHF. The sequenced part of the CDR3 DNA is TGTGCCAGCAGCGAGGCCCAGGGAAACAATCAGCCC.

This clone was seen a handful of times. Partial CDR3 DNA: TGTGCCAGTAGTATAGATTTCACAACGAACACTGAA. This encodes CASSIDFTTNTE. The complete CDR3 sequence is CASSIDFTTNTEAFF. The chain joins TRBV19 to TRBJ1-1; D is unresolved. The read ends 3 residues before the CDR3 terminus; that terminus is restored from the germline J gene. The CDR3 totals 15 residues. Trimming pared 0 bases from V and 1 base from J, leaving 9 bases between. CDR1 is LNHDA and CDR2 is SQIVND in the germline V gene (reference sequence).

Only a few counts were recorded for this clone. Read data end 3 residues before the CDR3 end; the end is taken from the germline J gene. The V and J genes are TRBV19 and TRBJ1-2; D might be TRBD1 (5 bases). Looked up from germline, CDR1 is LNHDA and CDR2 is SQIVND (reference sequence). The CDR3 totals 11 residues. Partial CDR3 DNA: TGTGCCAGTCTTGCAGGTCGGGGG. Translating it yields CASLAGRG. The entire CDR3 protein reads CASLAGRGYTF.

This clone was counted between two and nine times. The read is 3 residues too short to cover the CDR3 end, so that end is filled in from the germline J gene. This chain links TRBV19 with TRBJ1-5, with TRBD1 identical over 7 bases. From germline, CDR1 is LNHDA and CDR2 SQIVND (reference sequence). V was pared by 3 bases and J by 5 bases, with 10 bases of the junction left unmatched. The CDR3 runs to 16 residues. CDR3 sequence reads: CASSMAGTVFDQPQHF. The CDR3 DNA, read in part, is TGTGCCAGTAGTATGGCCGGGACAGTTTTTGATCAGCCC.

The CDR3 reads CASSEDRRGSDTQYF. CDR3 DNA (partial): TGCGCCAGCAGTGAGGATAGACGGGGTTCAGATACG. The chain is built from TRBV10-2 and TRBJ2-3, with a possible D match to TRBD2 (5 bases). Sequencing ends 3 residues short of the CDR3 end; the germline J gene provides the rest. CDR1 is WSHSY and CDR2 is SAAADI in the germline V gene. The CDR3 consists of 15 residues. The V and J ends lost 2 bases and 4 bases respectively, with 13 bases between them.

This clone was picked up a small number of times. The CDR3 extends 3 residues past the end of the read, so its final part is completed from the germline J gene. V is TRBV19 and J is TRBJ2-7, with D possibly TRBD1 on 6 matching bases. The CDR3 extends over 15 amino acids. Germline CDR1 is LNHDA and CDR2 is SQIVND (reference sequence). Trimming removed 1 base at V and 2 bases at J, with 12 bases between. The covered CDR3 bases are TGTGCCAGTAGTATAGGTCCGGACAGAGCCTACGAG. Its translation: CASSIGPDRAYE. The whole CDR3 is CASSIGPDRAYEQYF.

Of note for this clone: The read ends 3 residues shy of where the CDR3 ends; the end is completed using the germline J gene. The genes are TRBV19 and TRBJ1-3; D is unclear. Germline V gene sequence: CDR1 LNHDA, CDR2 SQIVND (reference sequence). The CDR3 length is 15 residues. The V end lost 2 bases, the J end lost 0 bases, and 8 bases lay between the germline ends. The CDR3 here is CASSIMSVSGNTIYF. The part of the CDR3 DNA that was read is TGTGCCAGTAGTATAATGTCGGTCTCTGGAAACACC.

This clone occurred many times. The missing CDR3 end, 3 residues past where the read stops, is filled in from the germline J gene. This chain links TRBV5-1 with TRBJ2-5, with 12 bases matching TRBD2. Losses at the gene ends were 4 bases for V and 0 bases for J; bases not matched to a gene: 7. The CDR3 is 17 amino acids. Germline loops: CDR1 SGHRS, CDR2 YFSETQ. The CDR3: CASSPQLAGGYQETQYF. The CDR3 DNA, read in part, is TGCGCCAGCAGCCCTCAACTAGCGGGGGGATACCAAGAGACC.

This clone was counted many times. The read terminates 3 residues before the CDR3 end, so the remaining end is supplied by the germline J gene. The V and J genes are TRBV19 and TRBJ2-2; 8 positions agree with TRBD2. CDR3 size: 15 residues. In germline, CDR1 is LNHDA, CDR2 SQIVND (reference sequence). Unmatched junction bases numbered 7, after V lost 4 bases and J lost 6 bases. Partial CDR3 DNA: TGTGCCAGTAGTACGGGACTAGAATTCCCCGGGGAG. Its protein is CASSTGLEFPGE. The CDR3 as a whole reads CASSTGLEFPGELFF. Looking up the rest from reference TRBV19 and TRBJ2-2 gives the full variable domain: DGGITQSPKYLFRKEGQNVTLSCEQNLNHDAMYWYRQDPGQGLRLIYYSQIVNDFQKGDIAEGYSVSREKKESFPLTVTSAQKNPTAFYLCASSTGLEFPGELFFGEGSRLTVL.

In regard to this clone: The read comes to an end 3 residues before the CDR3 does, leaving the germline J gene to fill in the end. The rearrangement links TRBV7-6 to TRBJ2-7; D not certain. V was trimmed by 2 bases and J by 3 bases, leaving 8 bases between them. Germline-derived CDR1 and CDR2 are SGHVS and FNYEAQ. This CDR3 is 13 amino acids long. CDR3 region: CASSLPNGYEQYF. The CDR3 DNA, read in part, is TGTGCCAGCAGCTTACCCAACGGCTACGAG.

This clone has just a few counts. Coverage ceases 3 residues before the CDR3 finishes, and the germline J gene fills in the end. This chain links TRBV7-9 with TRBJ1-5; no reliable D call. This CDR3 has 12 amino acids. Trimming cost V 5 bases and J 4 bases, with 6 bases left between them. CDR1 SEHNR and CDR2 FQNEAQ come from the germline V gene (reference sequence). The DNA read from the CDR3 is TGTGCCAGCAGCCCCTATAATCAGCCC. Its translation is CASSPYNQP. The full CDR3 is CASSPYNQPQHF.